What follows are 30 T cell receptor beta chains derived from one specimen sequenced in a study of T cells after yellow fever vaccination. Each CDR3 protein is one row after TCRdb ran MiXCR on the 5' RACE reads. The profile shows almost 600,000 distinct CDR3 sequences, less than 15% of them singletons. Sample: PBMCs, taken on the day of the yellow fever booster vaccination. The receptors shown here come from a man aged 30 to 45 who received the YFV17D yellow fever vaccine.

The chain is built from TRBV5-1 and TRBJ2-3, with a tentative D call TRBD2 (5 bases). CDR1 and CDR2 from the germline V gene are SGHRS and YFSETQ. V was trimmed by 4 bases and J by 6 bases, leaving 12 bases between them. The CDR3 is 13 residues long. The CDR3: CASSQRVGDTQYF. The CDR3 region has the DNA TGCGCCAGCAGCCAGAGGGTGGGGGATACGCAGTATTTT.

The chain couples TRBV7-2 to TRBJ2-1; 8 positions match TRBD2. Germline CDR1 SGHTA, CDR2 FQGNSA. The CDR3 totals 17 residues. V lost 4 bases and J lost 6; bases outside the gene matches: 14. CDR3 DNA sequence: TGTGCCAGCAGCTCAACCCTAGGAAGCGGGAGTATCAATGAGCAGTTCTTC. This gives the protein CASSSTLGSGSINEQFF.

This clonotype was seen more than once but under ten times. The J gene is TRBJ2-4, the V gene TRBV28; 15 bases are shared with TRBD2. The CDR3 sequence is 15 residues long. V lost 6 bases to trimming and J lost 8 bases; unmatched junction nucleotides: 5. CDR1 MDHEN and CDR2 SYDVKM come from the germline V gene. The CDR3 bases are TGTGCCAGCAGGGGACTAGCGGGAGGAGGTTACATTCAGTACTTC. Amino acids: CASRGLAGGGYIQYF.

This clonotype was counted ten times or more. V gene TRBV9 combines with J gene TRBJ2-3; 10 bases agree with TRBD1. The CDR3 runs 16 residues. Germline CDR1 SGDLS, CDR2 YYNGEE. The ends lost 4 bases at V and 1 base at J; junction bases unmatched: 6. The CDR3 coding sequence is TGTGCCAGCAGCCCGCGTGGGACAGGGGGCACAGATACGCAGTATTTT. Translated, it gives CASSPRGTGGTDTQYF.

The chain is built from TRBV25-1 and TRBJ2-1; 10 nucleotides match TRBD2. V trimming: 3 bases; J trimming: 5 bases; junction bases outside the gene matches: 10. The germline CDR1 and CDR2 sequences are MGHDK and SYGVNS. The CDR3 sequence is 17 residues long. The CDR3: CASSEFAVAGGHNEQFF. As DNA, the CDR3 is TGTGCCAGCAGTGAGTTCGCGGTAGCGGGAGGCCACAATGAGCAGTTCTTC.

This clonotype was detected many times. The chain joins TRBV5-1 to TRBJ2-5; D is possibly TRBD2 (6 bases). Germline V gene lookup returns CDR1 SGHRS and CDR2 YFSETQ. V lost 4 bases, J lost 5 bases, and 12 bases lay in between. The CDR3 runs 13 residues. The CDR3 loop is CASSDPGAETQYF. The CDR3 DNA reads as TGCGCCAGCAGCGATCCGGGAGCTGAGACCCAGTACTTC. Supplemented by reference TRBV5-1 and TRBJ2-5, the full variable domain reads KAGVTQTPRYLIKTRGQQVTLSCSPISGHRSVSWYQQTPGQGLQFLFEYFSETQRNKGNFPGRFSGRQFSNSRSEMNVSTLELGDSALYLCASSDPGAETQYFGPGTRLLVL.

In this sample, this clonotype turned up a few times. The J gene is TRBJ2-7, the V gene TRBV14; weak D call: TRBD2 (5 bases). The germline CDR1 and CDR2 sequences are SGHDN and FVKESK. V gave up 0 bases and J gave up 0 bases, with 12 bases separating them. CDR3 length equals 16 residues. For the CDR3, the DNA is TGTGCCAGCAGCCAAGATGACTACATGAGCTCCTACGAGCAGTACTTC. Its protein product is CASSQDDYMSSYEQYF.

This clonotype was counted between two and nine times. The chain recombines TRBV27 with TRBJ1-2; 7 bases align to TRBD1. In germline, CDR1 is MNHEY, CDR2 SMNVEV (reference sequence). The CDR3 totals 14 residues. Trimming took 4 bases from V and 2 from J; bases not matched to a gene: 4. The CDR3 bases are TGTGCCAGCAGTTCCAGGGGGGCCAACTATGGCTACACCTTC. It specifies CASSSRGANYGYTF.

This clonotype was seen at least ten times. The V call is TRBV15, the J call TRBJ2-1; D might be TRBD1 (5 bases). V lost 0 bases and J lost 2, with 11 bases in between. The CDR3 sequence is 16 residues long. Looked up from germline, CDR1 is LNHNV and CDR2 is YYDKDF (reference sequence). The CDR3 is CATSREGLETYNEQFF. The CDR3 DNA reads as TGTGCCACCAGCAGAGAGGGGCTGGAAACCTACAATGAGCAGTTCTTC.

This clonotype was seen more than once but under ten times. This chain joins TRBV12-3 or TRBV12-4 and TRBJ2-5, with 8 bases fitting TRBD1. The CDR3 runs to 15 residues. V lost 4 bases to trimming and J lost 3 bases; unmatched junction nucleotides: 7. Written as DNA, the CDR3 is TGTGCCAGCAGTTCTACGGGACAGGAAAAAGAGACCCAGTACTTC. Translating it yields CASSSTGQEKETQYF.

In its sample, this clonotype was seen a few times. V is TRBV9 and J is TRBJ2-1, with a possible D match to TRBD2 (5 bases). The V gene's germline CDR1 is SGDLS and CDR2 YYNGEE. This CDR3 spans 14 amino acids. Trimming cost V 0 bases and J 10 bases, with 14 bases left between them. CDR3 amino acids: CASSVAPREGEQFF. The CDR3 nucleotides are TGTGCCAGCAGCGTAGCCCCTCGGGAAGGGGAGCAGTTCTTC.

Comment on this clonotype: A single base separates this from a much larger clone, so it may be a read error. The CDR3: CSASRGNSYNEQFF. CDR3 nucleotides: TGCAGTGCTAGTCGCGGGAACTCCTACAATGAGCAGTTCTTC. The chain uses TRBV20-1 and TRBJ2-1; possible D gene TRBD2, 6 bases. V was pared by 3 bases and J by 0 bases, with 9 bases between. CDR1 and CDR2 from the germline V gene are DFQATT and SNEGSKA (reference sequence). The CDR3 has 14 amino acids.

V usage is TRBV12-3 or TRBV12-4 and J usage is TRBJ2-1; D gene uncertain. Trimming removed 8 bases at V and 0 bases at J, with 14 bases between. The CDR3 spans 15 residues. CDR3 sequence: CASGAPLSSYNEQFF. CDR3 coding DNA: TGTGCCAGCGGAGCCCCACTGAGCTCCTACAATGAGCAGTTCTTC.

There are a few counts of this clonotype. This sequence joins TRBV12-3 or TRBV12-4 and TRBJ1-1, with a weak D call TRBD1 (5 bases). Trimming left V 6 bases short and J 1 base short, with 9 bases between. This CDR3 is 13 amino acids long. The CDR3 nucleotides are TGTGCCAGCAGGGGGGGGGGGAACACTGAAGCTTTCTTT. This sequence encodes CASRGGGNTEAFF.

This clonotype was seen a few times. J is TRBJ2-1 and V is TRBV20-1; possibly TRBD1 for D (5 bases). Germline V gene sequence: CDR1 DFQATT, CDR2 SNEGSKA (reference sequence). Trimming stripped 8 bases from V and 5 bases from J, with 28 bases between. CDR3 length equals 17 residues. CDR3: CSLYRFLVPLVHNEQFF. The CDR3 region has the DNA TGCAGTTTGTACAGGTTCCTCGTCCCTCTTGTCCACAATGAGCAGTTCTTC.

This clonotype was recorded many times. The chain couples TRBV6-5 to TRBJ2-7; maybe TRBD1 (5 bases). CDR3 size: 13 residues. V was trimmed by 2 bases and J by 3 bases, leaving 8 bases between them. Germline CDR1 and CDR2: MNHEY and SVGAGI. CDR3 in DNA: TGTGCCAGCAGTTACAGGGGTGGCTACGAGCAGTACTTC. It encodes CASSYRGGYEQYF.

The genes are TRBV4-2 and TRBJ2-1; 10 nucleotides match TRBD2. The CDR3 is 17 amino acids. Germline V gene sequence: CDR1 LGHNA, CDR2 YNFKEQ. The V segment lost 3 bases and the J segment 7 bases; nucleotides outside the gene matches: 12. The CDR3 DNA reads as TGTGCCAGCAGCCAGTTCCCTAGCGGGAGTGAGGGAAATGAGCAGTTCTTC. It codes for CASSQFPSGSEGNEQFF.

The V gene is TRBV28, the J gene TRBJ2-4, with 8 bases fitting TRBD2. This CDR3 has 15 amino acids. Germline assignment: CDR1 MDHEN and CDR2 SYDVKM. J gave up 7 bases and V 7 bases, and 12 bases lay outside the gene matches. This CDR3 reads CASIRRTSLDNIQYF. DNA for the CDR3: TGTGCCAGCATCCGTCGGACTAGCCTGGATAACATTCAGTACTTC.

In this sample, this clonotype turned up a few times. CDR3 nucleotides: TGTGCCAGCAGTTTCCGCGGGAGAAATGAGCAGTTCTTC. Its protein product is CASSFRGRNEQFF. The V and J genes are TRBV27 and TRBJ2-1; TRBD2 aligns across 7 bases. V dropped 3 bases and J dropped 7; count of bases not matched to a gene: 3. The CDR3 contains 13 residues. CDR1 MNHEY and CDR2 SMNVEV come from the germline V gene (reference sequence).

At least ten counts were recorded for this clonotype. The chain has TRBV24-1 and TRBJ2-5; no clear D gene. The CDR3 is 14 residues long. V shed 1 base and J shed 4 bases, with 9 bases lying between them. CDR1 and CDR2 from the germline V gene are KGHDR and SFDVKD. The CDR3 sequence: CATSDFMGGETQYF. Written as DNA, the CDR3 is TGTGCCACCAGTGATTTTATGGGTGGAGAGACCCAGTACTTC.

The chain recombines TRBV6-5 with TRBJ2-1; D gene unclear. With 2 bases removed from V and 8 bases from J, the gap between germline ends came to 13 bases. The CDR3 length is 14 residues. Germline CDR1 MNHEY, CDR2 SVGAGI. The CDR3 region is CASSYGVQLHEQFF. CDR3 nucleotides: TGTGCCAGCAGTTACGGGGTACAGTTGCATGAGCAGTTCTTC.

This clonotype was detected ten times or more. The chain recombines TRBV6-5 with TRBJ2-7; perhaps TRBD2 as D (6 bases). The CDR3 is 14 amino acids. Trimming cost V 0 bases and J 6 bases, with 12 bases left between them. Germline lookup yields CDR1 MNHEY and CDR2 SVGAGI. CDR3 protein: CASSYSAQGGEQYF. The CDR3 nucleotides are TGTGCCAGCAGTTACTCGGCCCAGGGAGGCGAGCAGTACTTC.

Only a few counts were recorded for this clonotype. J is TRBJ2-5 and V is TRBV5-1, with D perhaps TRBD1 or TRBD2 (5 bases each). Germline-derived CDR1 and CDR2 are SGHRS and YFSETQ. The CDR3 length is 14 residues. The ends were cut back, 2 bases at V and 3 bases at J, with 11 bases in the middle. The CDR3 region has the DNA TGCGCCAGCAGCTTCAAGGGGACGGAAGAGACCCAGTACTTC. It encodes CASSFKGTEETQYF.

The CDR3 DNA reads as TGTGCCACCCCGACTCCCTTCAGGGGGCTAGGCAATCAGCCCCAGCATTTT. Translated, it gives CATPTPFRGLGNQPQHF. This sequence joins TRBV19 and TRBJ1-5; 8 bases line up with TRBD1. CDR1 LNHDA and CDR2 SQIVND come from the germline V gene (reference sequence). The CDR3 is made up of 17 amino acids. The trim removed 10 bases at V and 2 bases at J, leaving 16 bases unmatched.

This clonotype was detected only a few times. The chain links TRBV19 to TRBJ2-1; D unclear. The V end lost 0 bases, the J end lost 0 bases, and 6 bases lay between the germline ends. The germline V gene encodes CDR1 LNHDA and CDR2 SQIVND (reference sequence). CDR3 length: 15 residues. The CDR3 loop reads CASSIDGSSYNEQFF. DNA for the CDR3: TGTGCCAGTAGTATAGACGGAAGCTCCTACAATGAGCAGTTCTTC.

The chain uses TRBV3-1 and TRBJ2-1; no clear D. CDR1 LGHDT and CDR2 YNNKEL come from the germline V gene (reference sequence). Trimming shortened V by 5 bases and J by 5 bases, and 10 bases separated the two germline ends. CDR3 length equals 13 residues. CDR3 sequence (DNA): TGTGCCAGCAGCGACGAACCAGACAATGAGCAGTTCTTC. Encoded protein: CASSDEPDNEQFF.

This clonotype has at least ten counts. CDR3 sequence (DNA): TGTGCCAGCAGCAAAGTCAAGGGAGGGGAGGATCAGCCCCAGCATTTT. Encoded protein: CASSKVKGGEDQPQHF. The gene calls are TRBV21-1 and TRBJ1-5. TRBV21-1 is assigned pseudogene status. This CDR3 spans 16 amino acids.

The rearrangement joins TRBV19 to TRBJ2-1; D uncertain. With 5 bases removed from V and 4 bases from J, the gap between germline ends came to 15 bases. CDR1 and CDR2 (germline): LNHDA, SQIVND (reference sequence). CDR3 size: 15 residues. Here the CDR3 reads CASSPSNNPYNEQFF. DNA of the CDR3: TGTGCCAGTAGTCCGTCGAACAACCCTTACAATGAGCAGTTCTTC. The entire variable domain, with the rest obtained from reference TRBV19 and TRBJ2-1, is as follows: DGGITQSPKYLFRKEGQNVTLSCEQNLNHDAMYWYRQDPGQGLRLIYYSQIVNDFQKGDIAEGYSVSREKKESFPLTVTSAQKNPTAFYLCASSPSNNPYNEQFFGPGTRLTVL.

This clonotype occurred a few times. The chain carries TRBV24-1 and TRBJ1-2; a possible D gene is TRBD1 (5 bases). The CDR3 runs 14 residues. V lost 0 bases and J lost 8, with 12 bases in between. Germline assignment: CDR1 KGHDR and CDR2 SFDVKD. The CDR3 region has the DNA TGTGCCACCAGTGATTTGGGGACTTCCACCGGCTACACCTTC. It encodes CATSDLGTSTGYTF.

The chain has TRBV20-1 and TRBJ1-4; TRBD1 agrees at 7 bases. CDR1 and CDR2 (germline): DFQATT, SNEGSKA (reference sequence). V lost 6 bases to trimming and J lost 5 bases; unmatched junction nucleotides: 6. The length of the CDR3 is 13 residues. CDR3 nucleotides: TGCAGTGCCACGGACAGGTCGAATGAAAAACTGTTTTTT. Translating it yields CSATDRSNEKLFF.